The rows below give T cell receptor beta chains drawn from one sample of a study of human T cells and chemical hapten exposure. MiXCR, applied by TCRdb to the RACE reads, yields one record per CDR3 protein. Here the sample spans about 96,000 distinct CDR3 sequences, roughly a tenth being singletons. The sequencing here drew on whole blood, taken in connection with sensitization to the hapten diphenylcyclopropenone (DPC). Receptor source: a woman between 40 and 50 years old with alopecia areata. Some clones in this sample may be carry-over from other donors' samples. CDR3s include the opening cysteine and the closing phenylalanine or tryptophan. The order of the fields is V gene, J gene, clone size, D gene, CDR3 DNA, CDR3 protein. D genes are given only for firm matches. The size entry is marked missing in some rows and otherwise reads once, few, many or a size class.

>TRBV21-1|TRBJ2-2|few|-
TGTGCCAGCAGCAAAAAGCCCCCCCTAGCGGGAGGGCGAAGCGGGGAGCTGTTTTTT
CASSKKPPLAGGRSGELFF
>TRBV30|TRBJ1-2|many|TRBD1
TGTGCCTGGAGAGAGGGACAGGCCCGTTATGGCTACACCTTC
CAWREGQARYGYTF
>TRBV15|TRBJ1-4|many|-
TGTGCCACCAGCAGAGGAACTGGGGACCTCAGGGAAAAACTGTTTTTT
CATSRGTGDLREKLFF
>TRBV6-5|TRBJ2-1|many|-
TGTGCCAGCAGTAAAGGGGGCTCCTACAATGAGCAGTTCTTC
CASSKGGSYNEQFF
>TRBV11-2|TRBJ2-5|few|-
TGTGCCAGCAGCCGTATTCAAGGGACCCAGTACTTC
CASSRIQGTQYF
>TRBV6-6|TRBJ2-2|-|TRBD2
TGTGCCAGCAGGCAGGAAACGGGGGGGACCGGGGAGCTGTTTTTT
CASRQETGGTGELFF
>TRBV20-1|TRBJ1-5|few|-
TGCAGTGCCAAGACGACGGGGGATCAGCCCCAGCATTTT
CSAKTTGDQPQHF
>TRBV29-1|TRBJ1-1|few|-
TGCCTGGACAGCGTGAACACTGAAGCTTTCTTT
CLDSVNTEAFF
>TRBV12-3/TRBV12-4|TRBJ2-4|-|-
TGTGCCAGCAGAAGGGACGATCTCATTCAGTACTTC
CASRRDDLIQYF
>TRBV4-3|TRBJ2-2|-|-
TGCGCCAGCAGCCAAGCCGGGACAATCAACACCGGGGAGCTGTTTTTT
CASSQAGTINTGELFF
>TRBV7-3|TRBJ2-7|-|-
TGTGCCAGCAGCCAAAACCCGGGTTACGAGCAGTACTTC
CASSQNPGYEQYF
>TRBV28|TRBJ1-5|many|-
TGTGCCAGCAGTACCCTCCTGACTGGGGGAAGCAATCAGCCCCAGCATTTT
CASSTLLTGGSNQPQHF
>TRBV20-1|TRBJ2-2|-|-
TGCAGTGCTAGAGGGGATGGGTCAGCAGAGATCGGGGAGCTGTTTTTT
CSARGDGSAEIGELFF
>TRBV28|TRBJ2-1|-|TRBD2
TGTGCCAGCAGCCTAGCGGGAGCCAATGAGCAGTTCTTC
CASSLAGANEQFF
>TRBV6-1|TRBJ2-5|many|-
TGTGCCAGCAGTGAAGCGAAAGGACGGGTTATTGAGACCCAGTACTTC
CASSEAKGRVIETQYF
>TRBV20-1|TRBJ2-7|many|-
TGCAGTGCTAGAGATATCAGGTTAGACGAGCAGTACTTC
CSARDIRLDEQYF
>TRBV4-3|TRBJ2-1|many|TRBD2
TGCGCCAGCAGCCAAGAGATGACTAGCGGAACCTACAATGAGCAGTTCTTC
CASSQEMTSGTYNEQFF
>TRBV4-3|TRBJ1-2|-|TRBD1
TGCGCCAGCAGCCCACAGGGACAGGGGCTAGCTAACTATGGCTACACCTTC
CASSPQGQGLANYGYTF
>TRBV14|TRBJ2-5|many|-
TGTGCCAGCAGCCAAGAGTACAGCCAAGAGACCCAGTACTTC
CASSQEYSQETQYF
>TRBV20-1|TRBJ2-7|few|TRBD2
TGCAGTGCTAGAGAGACTAGCGGCTACGAGCAGTACTTC
CSARETSGYEQYF
>TRBV3-1|TRBJ2-7|few|-
TGTGCCAGCAGCCACCGGCAGGGGAGCGATGAGCAGTACTTC
CASSHRQGSDEQYF
>TRBV11-1|TRBJ2-1|-|TRBD2
TGTGCCAGCAGAAGGGGACTAGCGGGAGACAATGAGCAGTTCTTC
CASRRGLAGDNEQFF
>TRBV28|TRBJ1-3|-|-
TGTGCCAGCAGTCCCGGACGGATCTCTGGAAACACCATATATTTT
CASSPGRISGNTIYF
>TRBV12-3/TRBV12-4|TRBJ2-3|many|TRBD2
TGTGCCAGCAGTTTGCGGCTAGCGGGAGGTGTGAGCACAGATACGCAGTATTTT
CASSLRLAGGVSTDTQYF
>TRBV29-1|TRBJ2-7|few|-
TGCAGCGTTGAAGATCGGGTCTCCTACGAGCAGTACTTC
CSVEDRVSYEQYF
>TRBV6-1|TRBJ1-4|few|-
TGTGCCAGCAGTGAACAACAGAATGAAAAACTGTTTTTT
CASSEQQNEKLFF
>TRBV12-3/TRBV12-4|TRBJ2-1|-|TRBD2
TGTGCCAGCAGTTCTAGCGGGTCAGACAATGAGCAGTTCTTC
CASSSSGSDNEQFF
>TRBV7-3|TRBJ2-3|many|TRBD2
TGTGCCAGCAGCATAAGCGGGATCCGGACAGATACGCAGTATTTT
CASSISGIRTDTQYF
>TRBV4-3|TRBJ2-3|many|-
TGCGCCAGCAGCCAAGATAACCCCCGCGGACTCAGTACAGATACGCAGTATTTT
CASSQDNPRGLSTDTQYF
>TRBV11-3|TRBJ2-3|few|TRBD2
TGTGCCAGCAGCGAGACTAGCGGGAGTCAGATAGATACGCAGTATTTT
CASSETSGSQIDTQYF
>TRBV29-1|TRBJ2-6|many|-
TGCAGCGTTGAAGGGGGGTTCTCCGAGGCCGGGGCCAACGTCCTGACTTTC
CSVEGGFSEAGANVLTF
>TRBV9|TRBJ2-3|many|-
TGTGCCAGCAGCGTAGGAGGGCCTTCTAATGCAGATACGCAGTATTTT
CASSVGGPSNADTQYF
>TRBV20-1|TRBJ2-3|once|-
TGCAGTGCCACCCACAGCTTCACAGATACGCAGTATTTT
CSATHSFTDTQYF
>TRBV29-1|TRBJ2-1|many|-
TGCAGCGGCAGGGTCGGTTATAATGAGCAGTTCTTC
CSGRVGYNEQFF
>TRBV7-2|TRBJ2-1|few|TRBD2
TGTGCCAGCAGCTTAGCTACTAGCGGGAGGGCTGAGCAGTTCTTC
CASSLATSGRAEQFF
>TRBV29-1|TRBJ2-4|few|-
TGCAGCGTTGGGGGCGGGTACTTC
CSVGGGYF
>TRBV12-3/TRBV12-4|TRBJ1-1|-|TRBD1
TGTGCCAGCATGAGACAGGGGGTAGGGAACACTGAAGCTTTCTTT
CASMRQGVGNTEAFF
>TRBV28|TRBJ1-5|-|TRBD1
TGTGCCAGCAGTTTCGCAGGGGGTGGACAGCCCCAACATTTT
CASSFAGGGQPQHF
>TRBV4-1|TRBJ1-5|many|-
TGCGCCAGTGCGTCGCGCAGGACGGATCCCCAGCATTTT
CASASRRTDPQHF
>TRBV4-3|TRBJ2-4|many|-
TGCGCCAGCAGCCAAGATCGGAGTCGGGGGCTCGCGGCCAAAAACATTCAGTACTTC
CASSQDRSRGLAAKNIQYF
>TRBV9|TRBJ2-7|many|TRBD1
TGTGCCAGCGGAGGGGACAGGGGGCGAGCCGAGCAGTACTTC
CASGGDRGRAEQYF
>TRBV28|TRBJ2-7|few|TRBD1
TGTGCCAGCACCTTTACAGGGGCTTTTTCGTACTTC
CASTFTGAFSYF
>TRBV20-1|TRBJ2-7|few|-
TGCAGTGCCGACCCCGGGACTCTCTCCTACGAGCAGTACTTC
CSADPGTLSYEQYF
>TRBV12-3/TRBV12-4|TRBJ2-3|many|-
TGTGCCAGCAGTTTAGTCCGGGATACGCAGTATTTT
CASSLVRDTQYF
>TRBV29-1|TRBJ1-1|-|TRBD1
TGCAGCGTGACCCTGACAGGGGGCTTGACTGAAGCTTTCTTT
CSVTLTGGLTEAFF
>TRBV20-1|TRBJ2-5|-|TRBD2
TGCAGTGCTAGCCCCATTTGGGGGAGGGCCGGGGAGACCCAGTACTTC
CSASPIWGRAGETQYF
>TRBV6-2/TRBV6-3|TRBJ2-2|-|-
TGTGCCAGCAGTTACTGGCGGGGGAACACCGGGGAGCTGTTTTTT
CASSYWRGNTGELFF
>TRBV7-9|TRBJ1-1|many|-
TGTGCCAGCAGCCCCTTTCTAGAGGAAACTGAAGCTTTCTTT
CASSPFLEETEAFF
>TRBV28|TRBJ2-7|-|-
TGTGCCACCCTACGGACCTACGAGCAGTACTTC
CATLRTYEQYF
>TRBV12-3/TRBV12-4|TRBJ2-1|-|TRBD2
TGTGCCAGCAGTCACTTCGGACTAGCGGGGGAAATTCGCTCCTACAATGAGCAGTTCTTC
CASSHFGLAGEIRSYNEQFF
>TRBV27|TRBJ2-1|-|TRBD1
TGTGCCAGCAGTACCAAGGGACAGGGGGCGATGAATGAGCAGTTCTTC
CASSTKGQGAMNEQFF
>TRBV7-9|TRBJ1-6|once|-
TGTGCCAGCAGCTTAGCGCAAGATTCACCCCTCCACTTT
CASSLAQDSPLHF
>TRBV28|TRBJ1-2|many|-
TGTGCCAGCAGTTTTGGGGCCTATGGCTACACCTTC
CASSFGAYGYTF
>TRBV29-1|TRBJ1-3|many|-
TGCAGCGTTCAGGGAACTGGAAACACCATATATTTT
CSVQGTGNTIYF